This is a list of T cell receptor beta chains from one sample in a study of PD-L1 blockade in urothelial cancer. Profiled with immunoSEQ multiplex PCR; TCRdb holds only in-frame clones, not every one. The sample gives about 36,000 clones, 84% of which show up once; roughly a tenth is in the top ten. The sample consisted of PBMCs, taken around atezolizumab (anti-PD-L1) treatment. The receptors were gathered from a man in his forties with urothelial cancer. CDR3s include the opening cysteine and the closing phenylalanine or tryptophan. Each record gives: D gene, V gene, J gene, clone size, CDR3 protein, CDR3 DNA. D genes are given only for firm matches. Size tells how often a clone was seen (once, few, many) or the class of an expanded clone, and some rows leave it out.

d_call: TRBD2; v_call: TRBV10-3; j_call: TRBJ2-1; clone_size: -; cdr3_aa: CAISEGAGGDNEQFF; cdr3_nt: TGTGCCATCAGTGAGGGGGCCGGGGGGGACAATGAGCAGTTCTTC
d_call: -; v_call: TRBV7-9; j_call: TRBJ2-2; clone_size: -; cdr3_aa: CASSLQTGELFF; cdr3_nt: TGTGCCAGCAGCTTACAAACTGGGGAGCTGTTTTTT
d_call: -; v_call: TRBV9; j_call: TRBJ2-7; clone_size: -; cdr3_aa: CASSARWGGDEQYF; cdr3_nt: TGTGCCAGCAGCGCCCGCTGGGGAGGAGACGAGCAGTACTTC
d_call: TRBD1; v_call: TRBV27; j_call: TRBJ1-1; clone_size: -; cdr3_aa: CASRTQGQGRTEAFF; cdr3_nt: TGTGCCAGCAGAACCCAGGGACAGGGCAGGACTGAAGCTTTCTTT
d_call: TRBD2; v_call: TRBV9; j_call: TRBJ2-1; clone_size: -; cdr3_aa: CASSAWTSGYGVEQFF; cdr3_nt: TGTGCCAGCAGCGCCTGGACTAGCGGGTACGGGGTTGAGCAGTTCTTC
d_call: TRBD1; v_call: TRBV19; j_call: TRBJ2-5; clone_size: -; cdr3_aa: CASSPGQVETQYF; cdr3_nt: TGTGCCAGTAGTCCCGGACAGGTGGAGACCCAGTACTTC
d_call: TRBD2; v_call: TRBV4-1; j_call: TRBJ2-3; clone_size: once; cdr3_aa: CASSQDPSGSTDTQYF; cdr3_nt: TGCGCCAGCAGCCAAGACCCTAGCGGGAGCACAGATACGCAGTATTTT
d_call: -; v_call: TRBV19; j_call: TRBJ2-3; clone_size: -; cdr3_aa: CASSIGSATDTQYF; cdr3_nt: TGTGCCAGTAGTATCGGGTCGGCCACAGATACGCAGTATTTT
d_call: -; v_call: TRBV30; j_call: TRBJ1-3; clone_size: -; cdr3_aa: CAWCRGSGNTIYF; cdr3_nt: TGTGCCTGGTGCAGAGGGTCTGGAAACACCATATATTTT
d_call: -; v_call: TRBV7-8; j_call: TRBJ1-5; clone_size: -; cdr3_aa: CASSLSSGGNQPQHF; cdr3_nt: TGTGCCAGCAGCTTAAGCTCCGGTGGCAATCAGCCCCAGCATTTT
d_call: -; v_call: TRBV28; j_call: TRBJ2-5; clone_size: -; cdr3_aa: CASSFWGEEWETQYF; cdr3_nt: TGTGCCAGCAGTTTCTGGGGCGAAGAATGGGAGACCCAGTACTTC
d_call: TRBD1; v_call: TRBV9; j_call: TRBJ2-3; clone_size: -; cdr3_aa: CASSPRQGGPDTQYF; cdr3_nt: TGTGCCAGCAGCCCGCGACAGGGCGGGCCAGATACGCAGTATTTT
d_call: -; v_call: TRBV7-9; j_call: TRBJ2-7; clone_size: -; cdr3_aa: CASRGLNYEQYF; cdr3_nt: TGTGCCAGCAGGGGACTCAACTACGAGCAGTACTTC
d_call: -; v_call: TRBV5-5; j_call: TRBJ1-1; clone_size: few; cdr3_aa: CASSLRFLGAGAEAFF; cdr3_nt: TGTGCCAGCAGCTTGAGATTTTTGGGGGCAGGAGCTGAAGCTTTCTTT
d_call: -; v_call: TRBV6-1; j_call: TRBJ2-3; clone_size: -; cdr3_aa: CASSEGTSSTDTQYF; cdr3_nt: TGTGCCAGCAGTGAGGGAACTAGCAGCACAGATACGCAGTATTTT
d_call: -; v_call: TRBV28; j_call: TRBJ2-7; clone_size: -; cdr3_aa: CASASSSYEQYF; cdr3_nt: TGTGCCAGCGCTTCTAGCTCCTACGAGCAGTACTTC
d_call: TRBD1; v_call: TRBV4-1; j_call: TRBJ1-2; clone_size: -; cdr3_aa: CASSQGGQGAGYTF; cdr3_nt: TGCGCCAGCAGCCAAGGGGGACAGGGGGCTGGCTACACCTTC
d_call: -; v_call: TRBV27; j_call: TRBJ1-5; clone_size: -; cdr3_aa: CASSLAGGSRQPQHF; cdr3_nt: TGTGCCAGCAGTTTAGCGGGGGGATCTAGGCAGCCCCAGCATTTT
d_call: -; v_call: TRBV6-5; j_call: TRBJ1-5; clone_size: -; cdr3_aa: CASSYSGQRYQPQHF; cdr3_nt: TGTGCCAGCAGTTACTCGGGACAAAGGTATCAGCCCCAGCATTTT
d_call: -; v_call: TRBV18; j_call: TRBJ2-7; clone_size: few; cdr3_aa: CASSPNLEFYEQYF; cdr3_nt: TGTGCCAGCTCACCAAACCTAGAATTCTACGAGCAGTACTTC
d_call: -; v_call: TRBV29-1; j_call: TRBJ2-1; clone_size: -; cdr3_aa: CSLRGGHIGSYNEQFF; cdr3_nt: TGCAGCCTCCGGGGAGGCCACATAGGCTCCTACAATGAGCAGTTCTTC
d_call: -; v_call: TRBV27; j_call: TRBJ1-5; clone_size: -; cdr3_aa: CASSPIPSFNQPQHF; cdr3_nt: TGTGCCAGCAGTCCTATCCCCTCATTCAATCAGCCCCAGCATTTT
d_call: TRBD2; v_call: TRBV27; j_call: TRBJ2-1; clone_size: few; cdr3_aa: CASRELAGVIIGDNEQFF; cdr3_nt: TGTGCCAGCAGAGAACTAGCGGGAGTAATTATTGGAGACAATGAGCAGTTCTTC
d_call: -; v_call: TRBV7-8; j_call: TRBJ1-5; clone_size: -; cdr3_aa: CASSFFRDQPQHF; cdr3_nt: TGTGCCAGCAGCTTCTTTCGGGATCAGCCCCAGCATTTT
d_call: -; v_call: TRBV28; j_call: TRBJ1-1; clone_size: -; cdr3_aa: CAIIGSEEAFF; cdr3_nt: TGTGCCATCATCGGTTCCGAGGAAGCTTTCTTT
d_call: TRBD1; v_call: TRBV7-9; j_call: TRBJ2-1; clone_size: -; cdr3_aa: CASSLGQPSYNEQFF; cdr3_nt: TGTGCCAGCAGCTTGGGACAGCCCTCCTACAATGAGCAGTTCTTC
d_call: TRBD2; v_call: TRBV28; j_call: TRBJ2-2; clone_size: -; cdr3_aa: CASSWVEGTSGTGELFF; cdr3_nt: TGTGCCAGCAGTTGGGTAGAAGGGACTAGCGGGACCGGGGAGCTGTTTTTT
d_call: -; v_call: TRBV28; j_call: TRBJ2-2; clone_size: -; cdr3_aa: CASRPTGTYYTGELFF; cdr3_nt: TGTGCCAGCAGGCCTACCGGGACATATTACACCGGGGAGCTGTTTTTT
d_call: TRBD1; v_call: TRBV5-4; j_call: TRBJ1-1; clone_size: -; cdr3_aa: CASSPVQGQNTEAFF; cdr3_nt: TGTGCCAGCAGCCCGGTACAGGGGCAGAACACTGAAGCTTTCTTT
d_call: TRBD1; v_call: TRBV5-1; j_call: TRBJ2-4; clone_size: -; cdr3_aa: CASSPRQGPRNIQYF; cdr3_nt: TGCGCCAGCAGCCCCAGACAGGGACCAAGAAACATTCAGTACTTC
d_call: TRBD1; v_call: TRBV19; j_call: TRBJ2-7; clone_size: -; cdr3_aa: CASSKTPGQGFYEQYF; cdr3_nt: TGTGCCAGTAGTAAAACCCCGGGACAGGGATTTTACGAGCAGTACTTC
d_call: -; v_call: TRBV6-6; j_call: TRBJ2-1; clone_size: -; cdr3_aa: CASSYLEGWSYNEQFF; cdr3_nt: TGTGCCAGCAGTTACTTGGAGGGGTGGTCCTACAATGAGCAGTTCTTC
d_call: -; v_call: TRBV25-1; j_call: TRBJ1-3; clone_size: -; cdr3_aa: CASSPWDYPRGNTIYF; cdr3_nt: TGTGCCAGCAGTCCCTGGGACTACCCGAGAGGAAACACCATATATTTT
d_call: -; v_call: TRBV29-1; j_call: TRBJ1-1; clone_size: -; cdr3_aa: CSVEDPRRGTEAFF; cdr3_nt: TGCAGCGTTGAAGATCCCCGCAGGGGCACTGAAGCTTTCTTT
d_call: -; v_call: TRBV28; j_call: TRBJ1-2; clone_size: -; cdr3_aa: CASSWAANYGYTF; cdr3_nt: TGTGCCAGCAGTTGGGCAGCTAACTATGGCTACACCTTC
d_call: -; v_call: TRBV4-3; j_call: TRBJ2-3; clone_size: -; cdr3_aa: CASSQRPSSSTDTQYF; cdr3_nt: TGCGCCAGCAGCCAACGTCCATCCAGTAGCACAGATACGCAGTATTTT
d_call: TRBD1; v_call: TRBV28; j_call: TRBJ1-2; clone_size: -; cdr3_aa: CASSLDRVGYGYTF; cdr3_nt: TGTGCCAGCAGCCTAGACAGGGTTGGCTATGGCTACACCTTC
d_call: TRBD2; v_call: TRBV20-1; j_call: TRBJ2-3; clone_size: -; cdr3_aa: CSAGSTSGKYF; cdr3_nt: TGCAGTGCTGGTTCGACTAGCGGAAAGTATTTT
d_call: TRBD1; v_call: TRBV5-4; j_call: TRBJ2-5; clone_size: -; cdr3_aa: CASSHRDRGTGETQYF; cdr3_nt: TGTGCCAGCAGCCACCGGGACAGGGGGACGGGAGAGACCCAGTACTTC
d_call: TRBD1; v_call: TRBV30; j_call: TRBJ2-7; clone_size: -; cdr3_aa: CAWSEGQTYEQYF; cdr3_nt: TGTGCCTGGAGTGAGGGACAGACCTACGAGCAGTACTTC
d_call: TRBD2; v_call: TRBV7-2; j_call: TRBJ2-2; clone_size: -; cdr3_aa: CASTLGVAGVDGELFF; cdr3_nt: TGTGCCAGCACCTTAGGAGTAGCGGGAGTAGACGGGGAGCTGTTTTTT
d_call: -; v_call: TRBV7-9; j_call: TRBJ2-1; clone_size: -; cdr3_aa: CASSPDSYNEQFF; cdr3_nt: TGTGCCAGCAGCCCCGACAGCTACAATGAGCAGTTCTTC
d_call: -; v_call: TRBV5-1; j_call: TRBJ2-5; clone_size: once; cdr3_aa: CASSQHGGRETQYF; cdr3_nt: TGCGCCAGCAGCCAACACGGGGGTAGAGAGACCCAGTACTTC
d_call: -; v_call: TRBV18; j_call: TRBJ2-5; clone_size: -; cdr3_aa: CASSPPGAETQYF; cdr3_nt: TGTGCCAGCTCACCACCGGGCGCAGAGACCCAGTACTTC
d_call: TRBD2; v_call: TRBV5-6; j_call: TRBJ2-5; clone_size: -; cdr3_aa: CASSPPAGGPETQYF; cdr3_nt: TGTGCCAGCAGCCCCCCGGCGGGAGGCCCCGAGACCCAGTACTTC
d_call: TRBD2; v_call: TRBV5-1; j_call: TRBJ2-1; clone_size: -; cdr3_aa: CASSSDRAGDNEQFF; cdr3_nt: TGCGCCAGCAGCTCCGACCGAGCGGGGGACAATGAGCAGTTCTTC
d_call: -; v_call: TRBV7-9; j_call: TRBJ2-7; clone_size: -; cdr3_aa: CASSPSAYSYEQYF; cdr3_nt: TGTGCCAGCAGCCCTAGCGCATACTCCTACGAGCAGTACTTC
d_call: -; v_call: TRBV29-1; j_call: TRBJ1-2; clone_size: once; cdr3_aa: CSAGTHNYGYTF; cdr3_nt: TGCAGCGCCGGGACTCATAACTATGGCTACACCTTC
d_call: -; v_call: TRBV4-3; j_call: TRBJ2-1; clone_size: -; cdr3_aa: CASSHQEGHRDSYNEQFF; cdr3_nt: TGCGCCAGCAGCCATCAAGAAGGACACAGGGATTCGTACAATGAGCAGTTCTTC
d_call: -; v_call: TRBV28; j_call: TRBJ1-2; clone_size: -; cdr3_aa: CASSLTGYGYTF; cdr3_nt: TGTGCCAGCAGCCTCACAGGGTATGGCTACACCTTC
d_call: TRBD1; v_call: TRBV19; j_call: TRBJ1-1; clone_size: -; cdr3_aa: CASSERQGRTEAFF; cdr3_nt: TGTGCCAGTAGTGAGAGACAGGGACGTACTGAAGCTTTCTTT
d_call: TRBD2; v_call: TRBV5-1; j_call: TRBJ2-1; clone_size: -; cdr3_aa: CASSVGLANEQFF; cdr3_nt: TGCGCCAGCAGCGTCGGACTAGCCAATGAGCAGTTCTTC